One and the same sample provided the 18 T cell receptor beta chains below, sequenced in a study of T cell clonotyping in hematopoietic cell transplantation. TCRdb's table, derived via immunoSEQ multiplex PCR, lists solely in-frame clones and lacks some. The sample carries around 37,000 clones, 95% recorded once. The specimen sequenced was peripheral blood mononuclear cells. The receptors shown here come from a man aged 25-45 years in good health. Some clones in this sample may be carry-over from other donors' samples.

The V gene is TRBV5-8, the J gene TRBJ1-2; D uncertain. This CDR3 comprises 13 residues. Germline CDR1 and CDR2: SGHTS and YDEGEE. V was shortened by 9 bases and J by 6 bases, with 18 bases between the two germline ends. The DNA for the CDR3 is TGTGCCACCTCCAAAGACACGGAGCATGGCTACACCTTC. Amino acids: CATSKDTEHGYTF.

This chain joins TRBV10-3 and TRBJ2-1, with TRBD2 matching over 9 bases. The CDR3 has 15 residues. With V trimmed by 2 bases and J by 7 bases, 6 bases remained unmatched. Per germline, CDR1 ENHRY and CDR2 SYGVKD. In DNA form, the CDR3 reads TGTGCCATCAGTGAGAGTAGCGGGAGAGGAAATGAGCAGTTCTTC. This encodes CAISESSGRGNEQFF.

This chain connects TRBV11-3 to TRBJ2-7; D is possibly TRBD1 (5 bases). Between the trimmed V and J ends, which lost 0 bases and 3 bases, there was a span of 15 bases. CDR3 size: 16 residues. CDR1 and CDR2 from the germline V gene are SGHNT and YENEEA. The CDR3 region is CASSLDLTGANYEQYF. In nucleotides, the CDR3 is TGTGCCAGCAGCTTAGATCTAACAGGAGCTAACTACGAGCAGTACTTC.

This clone was observed once. The chain couples TRBV6-5 to TRBJ1-1; D is ambiguous. V dropped 8 bases and J dropped 1 base, with 5 bases sitting between them. There are 11 residues in the CDR3. The germline CDR1 and CDR2 sequences are MNHEY and SVGAGI. CDR3 loop: CASVGNTEAFF. The CDR3 DNA sequence: TGTGCCAGCGTAGGGAACACTGAAGCTTTCTTT.

The chain links TRBV14 to TRBJ2-1, with no clear D. This CDR3 contains 14 residues. V was shortened by 2 bases and J by 4 bases, with 9 bases between the two germline ends. Germline V gives CDR1 SGHDN, CDR2 FVKESK. The CDR3 sequence: CASSQYKGYNEQFF. The CDR3 DNA reads TGTGCCAGCAGCCAATATAAGGGTTACAATGAGCAGTTCTTC.

The chain uses TRBV9 and TRBJ1-2; the match to TRBD1 covers 9 bases. CDR3 length: 15 residues. With 0 bases clipped from V and 6 bases from J, the junction kept 6 bases outside the gene matches. Germline V gene sequence: CDR1 SGDLS, CDR2 YYNGEE. CDR3 coding DNA: TGTGCCAGCAGCGTAGTTGAGGGACAGGGAGATGGCTACACCTTC. It translates to CASSVVEGQGDGYTF.

The chain employs TRBV2 and TRBJ2-3; 8 bases are a match to TRBD1. V lost 6 bases and J lost 4; bases outside the gene matches: 3. Germline CDR1 and CDR2: SNHLY and FYNNEI. The CDR3 spans 13 residues. CDR3 sequence: CASRDRASDTQYF. The CDR3 DNA is TGTGCCAGCAGGGACAGGGCCTCAGATACGCAGTATTTT.

In DNA, the CDR3 is TGTGCCAGTACCCCGACAGGGGATCAGCCCCAGCATTTT. Protein product: CASTPTGDQPQHF. The rearrangement links TRBV19 to TRBJ1-5; TRBD1 aligns across 8 bases. With V trimmed by 7 bases and J by 5 bases, 4 bases remained unmatched. The germline gives CDR1 LNHDA, CDR2 SQIVND (reference sequence). This CDR3 is built from 13 residues.

The chain combines TRBV4-2 with TRBJ1-2; D may be TRBD1 (6 bases). The V gene lost 0 bases and the J gene lost 1 base, with 12 bases spanning the gap. The CDR3 sequence is 16 residues long. CDR1 and CDR2 (germline): LGHNA, YNFKEQ. The CDR3 loop reads CASSQDGGALNYGYTF. The CDR3 DNA reads TGTGCCAGCAGCCAAGATGGGGGGGCTCTTAACTATGGCTACACCTTC.

The rearrangement links TRBV6-6 to TRBJ1-2; 7 nucleotides agree with TRBD1. With V trimmed by 4 bases and J by 4 bases, 9 bases remained unmatched. This CDR3 region has 15 residues. The germline CDR1 and CDR2 sequences are MNHNY and SVGAGI (reference sequence). In DNA, the CDR3 is TGTGCCAGCAGTTCGCCCCACAGGGGAGGCTATGGCTACACCTTC. It translates to CASSSPHRGGYGYTF.

The J gene is TRBJ2-7, the V gene TRBV9; tentative D call: TRBD2 (6 bases). V was clipped by 1 base and J by 3 bases, with 14 bases between them. The CDR3 consists of 15 residues. Germline CDR1 is SGDLS and CDR2 is YYNGEE. This chain's CDR3 is CASSVFSGPNYEQYF. The CDR3 DNA reads as TGTGCCAGCAGCGTATTCAGCGGGCCGAACTACGAGCAGTACTTC.

This clone was recorded once. Other DNA sequences in the sample encode the same CDR3. The V gene is TRBV27, the J gene TRBJ2-7; 9 bases align to TRBD1. The CDR3 runs to 15 residues. CDR1 and CDR2 from the germline V gene are MNHEY and SMNVEV (reference sequence). The J segment lost 3 bases and the V segment lost 2 bases, leaving 5 bases of the junction unmatched. The CDR3 coding sequence is TGTGCCAGCAGTTTACTGGGACAGGGTGTCTACGAGCAGTACTTC. It specifies CASSLLGQGVYEQYF.

The chain couples TRBV19 to TRBJ2-5; TRBD1 matches at 10 bases. V gave up 3 bases and J gave up 5 bases; unmatched junction bases: 6. The CDR3 has 15 residues. Germline CDR1 reads LNHDA; CDR2 reads SQIVND (reference sequence). The chain's CDR3 is CASSIGDRGRETQYF. CDR3 in DNA: TGTGCCAGTAGTATTGGAGACAGGGGGCGTGAGACCCAGTACTTC.

The V and J genes are TRBV7-2 and TRBJ2-1; unclear D gene. Germline V lookup: CDR1 SGHTA, CDR2 FQGNSA. The ends were cut back, 1 base at V and 7 bases at J, with 5 bases in the middle. CDR3 length: 12 amino acids. This chain's CDR3 is CASSLDLNEQFF. Written as DNA, the CDR3 is TGTGCCAGCAGCTTAGACTTGAATGAGCAGTTCTTC.

This rearrangement joins TRBV4-3 to TRBJ2-7; D call uncertain. Trimming removed 0 bases at V and 4 bases at J, with 16 bases between. CDR3 length: 16 amino acids. CDR1 is LGHNA, CDR2 YSLEER, per germline. Here the CDR3 reads CASSQDLGEATYEQYF. CDR3 nucleotides: TGCGCCAGCAGCCAAGATCTTGGGGAAGCAACATACGAGCAGTACTTC.

The chain couples TRBV6-1 to TRBJ1-2; D call uncertain. The V end lost 0 bases, the J end lost 7 bases, and 15 bases lay between the germline ends. The germline V gene has CDR1 MNHNS and CDR2 SASEGT. This CDR3 has 15 residues. The CDR3 region is CASSEAWMESSGYTF. The CDR3 DNA follows: TGTGCCAGCAGTGAAGCTTGGATGGAGAGCAGTGGCTACACCTTC.

The V and J genes are TRBV10-1 and TRBJ1-2; D ambiguous. Germline V CDR1 and CDR2: WNHNN, SYGVQD (reference sequence). This CDR3 region has 13 residues. Trimming shortened V by 2 bases and J by 6 bases, and 10 bases separated the two germline ends. The CDR3 loop reads CASSERVSDGYTF. CDR3 sequence (DNA): TGCGCCAGCAGTGAGAGGGTATCGGATGGCTACACCTTC.

This CDR3 is CASSPPRGDGYTF. The CDR3 DNA reads as TGCGCCAGCAGCCCGCCGCGGGGGGATGGCTACACCTTC. This chain links TRBV5-1 with TRBJ1-2, with D perhaps matching TRBD1 (5 bases). With 4 bases removed from V and 6 bases from J, the gap between germline ends came to 13 bases. CDR3 size: 13 residues. Germline V lookup: CDR1 SGHRS, CDR2 YFSETQ.